This T cell receptor beta chain was identified in a study of early T cells in non-severe SARS-CoV-2 infection. For the study at large: Alpha and beta chains were unpaired, from unsorted whole-blood bulk RNA. Broader study findings: VDJdb matching skewed toward anti-spike CD8 responses, missing private and CD4 specificities.

TCRdb reprocessed the 5' RACE reads with MiXCR, giving one entry per CDR3 protein. The sample records about 56,000 distinct CDR3 sequences, about 10% being singletons. This clonotype occurred a few times. Its antigen is still unknown. Trimming cost V 6 bases and J 5 bases, with 24 bases left between them. CDR3 length: 17 residues. Germline loops: CDR1 ENHRY, CDR2 SYGVKD. The clonotype comes from an adult who was a healthcare worker with PCR-confirmed SARS-CoV-2 infection or an uninfected control (not recorded which). V and J are TRBV10-3 and TRBJ2-3, with D maybe TRBD2 (6 bases). The sequenced material came from whole blood. DNA for the CDR3: TGTGCCATCAGGGAGATACTAGGAGCGGAGGGTGGAGATACGCAGTATTTT. It translates to CAIREILGAEGGDTQYF.